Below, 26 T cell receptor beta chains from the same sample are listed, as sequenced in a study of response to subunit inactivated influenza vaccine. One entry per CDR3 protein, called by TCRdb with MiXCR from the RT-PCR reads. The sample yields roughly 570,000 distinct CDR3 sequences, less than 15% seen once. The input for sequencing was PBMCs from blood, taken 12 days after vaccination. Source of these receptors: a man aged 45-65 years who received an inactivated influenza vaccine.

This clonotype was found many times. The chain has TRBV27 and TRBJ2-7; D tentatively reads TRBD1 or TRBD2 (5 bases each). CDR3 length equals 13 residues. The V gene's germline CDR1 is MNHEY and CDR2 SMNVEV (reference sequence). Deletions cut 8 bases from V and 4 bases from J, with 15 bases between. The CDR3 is CASVGTGSYEQYF. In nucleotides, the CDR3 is TGTGCCAGCGTGGGGACGGGGTCGTACGAGCAGTACTTC.

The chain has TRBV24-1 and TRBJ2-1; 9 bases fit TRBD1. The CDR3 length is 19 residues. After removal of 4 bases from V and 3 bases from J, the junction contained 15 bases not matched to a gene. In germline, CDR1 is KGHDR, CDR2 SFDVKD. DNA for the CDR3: TGTGCCACCAGTGAGACCTGGGCGGACAGGGGTCTTTTCTACAATGAGCAGTTCTTC. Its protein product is CATSETWADRGLFYNEQFF.

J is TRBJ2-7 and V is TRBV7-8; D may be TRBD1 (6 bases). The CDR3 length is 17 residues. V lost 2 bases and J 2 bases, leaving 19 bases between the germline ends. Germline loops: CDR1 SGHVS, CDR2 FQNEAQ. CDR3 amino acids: CASSLPSGTTHPYEQYF. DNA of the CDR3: TGTGCCAGCAGCTTACCTTCCGGGACAACACACCCCTACGAGCAGTACTTC.

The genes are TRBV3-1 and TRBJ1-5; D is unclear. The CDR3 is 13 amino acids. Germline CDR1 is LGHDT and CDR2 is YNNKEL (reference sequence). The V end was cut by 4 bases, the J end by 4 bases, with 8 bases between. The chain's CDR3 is CASSRLGNQPQHF. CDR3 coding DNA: TGTGCCAGCAGCCGTCTGGGGAATCAGCCCCAGCATTTT.

The CDR3 DNA is TGTGCCAGCAGCTGGGGGCGGCTAGCGGGAGATATGGAGACCCAGTACTTC. Translation: CASSWGRLAGDMETQYF. This rearrangement joins TRBV7-2 to TRBJ2-5; 10 nucleotides line up with TRBD2. CDR3 size: 17 residues. Trimming took 4 bases from V and 5 from J; bases not matched to a gene: 13. CDR1 and CDR2 from the germline V gene are SGHTA and FQGNSA.

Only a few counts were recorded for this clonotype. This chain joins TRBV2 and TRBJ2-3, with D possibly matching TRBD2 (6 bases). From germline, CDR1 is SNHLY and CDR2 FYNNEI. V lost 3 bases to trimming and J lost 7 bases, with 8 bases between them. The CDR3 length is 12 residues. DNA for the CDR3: TGTGCCAGCAGTGAGCGGGGAAATACGCAGTATTTT. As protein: CASSERGNTQYF. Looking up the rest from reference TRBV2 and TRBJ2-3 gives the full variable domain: EPEVTQTPSHQVTQMGQEVILRCVPISNHLYFYWYRQILGQKVEFLVSFYNNEISEKSEIFDDQFSVERPDGSNFTLKIRSTKLEDSAMYFCASSERGNTQYFGPGTRLTVL.

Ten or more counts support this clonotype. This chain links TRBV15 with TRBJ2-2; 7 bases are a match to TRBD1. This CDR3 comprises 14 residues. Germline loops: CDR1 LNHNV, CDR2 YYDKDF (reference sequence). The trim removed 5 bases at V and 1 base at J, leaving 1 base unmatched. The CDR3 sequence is CATSGQENTGELFF. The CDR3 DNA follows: TGTGCCACCAGCGGACAGGAGAACACCGGGGAGCTGTTTTTT.

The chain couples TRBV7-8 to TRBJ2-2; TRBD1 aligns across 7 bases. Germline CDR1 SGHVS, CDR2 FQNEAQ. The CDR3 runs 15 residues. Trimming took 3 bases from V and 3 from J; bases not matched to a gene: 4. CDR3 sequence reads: CASSLDRRDTGELFF. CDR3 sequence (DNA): TGTGCCAGCAGCTTGGACAGGCGGGACACCGGGGAGCTGTTTTTT.

The CDR3 is CASSGDSRWGDTQYF. CDR3 nucleotides: TGTGCCAGCAGTGGGGACAGCAGATGGGGTGATACGCAGTATTTT. The genes are TRBV6-2 or TRBV6-3 and TRBJ2-3; TRBD1 matches at 7 bases. J gave up 6 bases and V 5 bases, and 11 bases lay outside the gene matches. The germline CDR1 and CDR2 sequences are MNHEY and SVGEGT. The CDR3 loop spans 15 amino acids.

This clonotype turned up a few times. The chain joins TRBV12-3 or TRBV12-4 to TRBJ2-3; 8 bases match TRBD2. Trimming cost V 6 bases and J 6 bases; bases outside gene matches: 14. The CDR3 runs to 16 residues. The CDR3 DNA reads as TGTGCCAGCAGCCTAGTGGGACTAGGGGGTGGTGATACGCAGTATTTT. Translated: CASSLVGLGGGDTQYF.

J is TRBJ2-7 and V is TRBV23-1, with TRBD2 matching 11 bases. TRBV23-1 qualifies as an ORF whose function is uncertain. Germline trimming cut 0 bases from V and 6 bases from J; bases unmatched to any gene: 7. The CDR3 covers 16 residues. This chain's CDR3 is CASSQSLAGEDLEQYF. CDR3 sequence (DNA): TGCGCCAGCAGTCAATCACTAGCGGGAGAAGACCTCGAGCAGTACTTC.

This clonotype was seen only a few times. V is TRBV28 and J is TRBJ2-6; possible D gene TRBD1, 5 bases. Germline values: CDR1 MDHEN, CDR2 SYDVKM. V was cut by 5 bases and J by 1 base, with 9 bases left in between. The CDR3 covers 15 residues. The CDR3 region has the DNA TGTGCCAGCAGTCCTCCAGGGTCTGGGGCCAACGTCCTGACTTTC. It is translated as CASSPPGSGANVLTF.

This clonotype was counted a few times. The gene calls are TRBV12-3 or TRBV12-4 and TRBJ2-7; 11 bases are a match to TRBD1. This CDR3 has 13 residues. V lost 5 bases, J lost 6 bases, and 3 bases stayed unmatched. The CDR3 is CASSPGTGGEQYF. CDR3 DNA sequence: TGTGCCAGCAGTCCAGGGACAGGGGGCGAGCAGTACTTC.

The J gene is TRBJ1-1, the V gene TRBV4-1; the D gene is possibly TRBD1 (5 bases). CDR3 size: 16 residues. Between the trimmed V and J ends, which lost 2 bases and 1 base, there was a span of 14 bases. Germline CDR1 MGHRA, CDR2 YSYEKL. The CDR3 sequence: CASSQTLRGSNTEAFF. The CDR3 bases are TGCGCCAGCAGCCAAACCCTAAGGGGATCGAACACTGAAGCTTTCTTT.

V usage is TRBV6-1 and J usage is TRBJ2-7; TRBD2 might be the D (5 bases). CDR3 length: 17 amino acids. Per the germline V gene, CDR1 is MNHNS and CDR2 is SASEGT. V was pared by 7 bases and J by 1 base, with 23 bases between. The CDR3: CASINSASLGSSYEQYF. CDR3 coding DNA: TGTGCCAGCATCAATAGCGCTTCACTAGGTTCGTCCTACGAGCAGTACTTC.

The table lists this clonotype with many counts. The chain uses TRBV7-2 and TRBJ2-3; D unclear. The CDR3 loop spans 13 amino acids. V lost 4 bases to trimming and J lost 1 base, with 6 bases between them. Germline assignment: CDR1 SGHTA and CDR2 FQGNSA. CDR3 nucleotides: TGTGCCAGCAGCTCTGCCCGCACAGATACGCAGTATTTT. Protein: CASSSARTDTQYF.

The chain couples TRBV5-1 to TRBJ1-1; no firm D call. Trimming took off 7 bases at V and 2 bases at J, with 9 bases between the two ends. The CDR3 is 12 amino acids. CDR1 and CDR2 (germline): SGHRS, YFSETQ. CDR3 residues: CASSGPNTEAFF. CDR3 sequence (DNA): TGCGCCAGCTCCGGGCCTAACACTGAAGCTTTCTTT.

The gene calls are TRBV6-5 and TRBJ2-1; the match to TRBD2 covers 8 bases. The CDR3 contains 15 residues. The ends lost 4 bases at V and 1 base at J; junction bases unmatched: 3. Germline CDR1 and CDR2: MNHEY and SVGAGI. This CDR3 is CASSSKRGSYNEQFF. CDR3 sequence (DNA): TGTGCCAGCAGTTCGAAGCGGGGGTCCTACAATGAGCAGTTCTTC.

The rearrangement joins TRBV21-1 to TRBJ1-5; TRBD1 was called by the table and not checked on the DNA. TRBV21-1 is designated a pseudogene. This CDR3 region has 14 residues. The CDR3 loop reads CASSFTGKRQPQHF. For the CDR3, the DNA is TGTGCCAGCAGCTTCACAGGGAAAAGGCAGCCCCAGCATTTT.

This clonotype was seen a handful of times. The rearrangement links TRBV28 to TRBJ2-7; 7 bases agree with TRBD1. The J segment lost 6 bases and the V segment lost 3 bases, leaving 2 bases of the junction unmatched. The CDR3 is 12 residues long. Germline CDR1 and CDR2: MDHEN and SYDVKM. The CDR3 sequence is CASSFHRGEQYF. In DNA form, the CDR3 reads TGTGCCAGCAGTTTCCACAGGGGCGAGCAGTACTTC.

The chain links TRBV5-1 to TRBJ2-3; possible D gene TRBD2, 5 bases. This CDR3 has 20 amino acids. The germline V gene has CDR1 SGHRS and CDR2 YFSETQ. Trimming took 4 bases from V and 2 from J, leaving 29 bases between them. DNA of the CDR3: TGCGCCAGCAGCCATGACCTGGTGTCGGGAAGCCCCACTTCCACAGATACGCAGTATTTT. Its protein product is CASSHDLVSGSPTSTDTQYF.

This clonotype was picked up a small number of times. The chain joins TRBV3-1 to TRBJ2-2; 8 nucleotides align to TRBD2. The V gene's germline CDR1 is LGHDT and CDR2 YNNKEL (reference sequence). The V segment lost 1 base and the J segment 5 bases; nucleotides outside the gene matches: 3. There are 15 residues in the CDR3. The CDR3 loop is CASSQGGGPTGELFF. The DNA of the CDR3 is TGTGCCAGCAGCCAAGGCGGGGGGCCGACCGGGGAGCTGTTTTTT.

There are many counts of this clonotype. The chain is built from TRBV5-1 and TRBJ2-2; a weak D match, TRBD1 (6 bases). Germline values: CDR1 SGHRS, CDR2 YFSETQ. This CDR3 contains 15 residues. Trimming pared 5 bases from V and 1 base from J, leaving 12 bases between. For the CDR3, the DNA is TGCGCCAGCAGTATGAGGGGGTTGAACACCGGGGAGCTGTTTTTT. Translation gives CASSMRGLNTGELFF. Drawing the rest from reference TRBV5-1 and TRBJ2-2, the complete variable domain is KAGVTQTPRYLIKTRGQQVTLSCSPISGHRSVSWYQQTPGQGLQFLFEYFSETQRNKGNFPGRFSGRQFSNSRSEMNVSTLELGDSALYLCASSMRGLNTGELFFGEGSRLTVL.

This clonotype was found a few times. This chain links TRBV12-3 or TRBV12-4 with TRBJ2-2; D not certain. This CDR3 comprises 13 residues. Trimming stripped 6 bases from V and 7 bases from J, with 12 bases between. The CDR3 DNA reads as TGTGCCAGCAGCCGCTCGGGCGTCGGGGAGCTGTTTTTT. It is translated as CASSRSGVGELFF.

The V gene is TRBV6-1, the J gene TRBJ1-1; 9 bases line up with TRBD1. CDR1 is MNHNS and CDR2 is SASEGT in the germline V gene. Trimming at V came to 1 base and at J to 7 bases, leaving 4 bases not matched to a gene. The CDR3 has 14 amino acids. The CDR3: CASSEGTGDFEAFF. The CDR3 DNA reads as TGTGCCAGCAGTGAAGGGACAGGGGACTTTGAAGCTTTCTTT.

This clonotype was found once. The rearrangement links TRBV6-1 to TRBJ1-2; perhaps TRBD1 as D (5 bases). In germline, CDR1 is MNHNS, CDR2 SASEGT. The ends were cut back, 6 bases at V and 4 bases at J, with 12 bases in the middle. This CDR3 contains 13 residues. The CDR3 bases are TGTGCCAGCAGCCGCGGACACTTCTATGGCTACACCTTC. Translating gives CASSRGHFYGYTF.